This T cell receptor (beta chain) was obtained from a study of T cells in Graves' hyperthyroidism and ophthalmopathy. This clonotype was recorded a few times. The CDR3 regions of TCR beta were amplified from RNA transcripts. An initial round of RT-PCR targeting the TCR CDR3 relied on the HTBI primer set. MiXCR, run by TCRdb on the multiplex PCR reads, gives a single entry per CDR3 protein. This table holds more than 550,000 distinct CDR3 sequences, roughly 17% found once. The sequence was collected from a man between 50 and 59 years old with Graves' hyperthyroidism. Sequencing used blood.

As DNA, the CDR3 is TGTGCCAGTAGTCCGCTAGCGGGAGGGCCCGTCGGGCAGTTCTTC. Protein sequence: CASSPLAGGPVGQFF. The chain combines TRBV19 with TRBJ2-1, with 12 bases fitting TRBD2. V dropped 5 bases and J dropped 12; count of bases not matched to a gene: 11. This CDR3 is 15 amino acids long. Germline values: CDR1 LNHDA, CDR2 SQIVND (reference sequence).